Listed below are T cell receptor beta chains from one sample, sequenced in a study of T cells in Graves' hyperthyroidism and ophthalmopathy. TCRdb redid the calling of the multiplex PCR reads with MiXCR, one entry per CDR3 protein. The sample has 560,000 or so distinct CDR3 sequences; about 45% are singletons. Sequenced: peripheral blood or thyroid tissue (not recorded which). The receptors here all came from a woman under 30 with Graves' hyperthyroidism. The CDR3 runs from the conserved cysteine through the conserved F or W. The D gene is left open where the match is weak. Size values are once, few and many counts, or a class for expanded clones, and some rows have none.

d_gene	abundance	v_gene	j_gene	CDR3aa	CDR3nt
-	-	TRBV5-1	TRBJ1-4	CASKPSGQANEKLFF	TGCGCCAGCAAACCCTCGGGGCAGGCTAATGAAAAACTGTTTTTT
-	many	TRBV7-3	TRBJ2-2	CASSLQADTGELFF	TGTGCCAGCAGCTTACAAGCGGACACCGGGGAGCTGTTTTTT
-	-	TRBV24-1	TRBJ1-2	CATSDGTYRYTF	TGTGCCACCAGTGACGGGACCTATCGCTACACCTTC
-	many	TRBV7-9	TRBJ2-5	CASSLLRGETQYF	TGTGCCAGCAGCTTATTGAGGGGTGAGACCCAGTACTTC
TRBD2	-	TRBV2	TRBJ2-7	CASSVTLAGGSEQYF	TGTGCCAGCAGCGTAACCCTAGCGGGAGGGTCCGAGCAGTACTTC
-	many	TRBV2	TRBJ1-5	CASRRSVVSQPQHF	TGTGCCAGCAGGCGCAGCGTTGTGTCTCAGCCCCAGCATTTT
-	many	TRBV2	TRBJ1-2	CASSEGWGENYGYTF	TGTGCCAGCAGTGAAGGATGGGGGGAGAACTATGGCTACACCTTC
-	many	TRBV10-3	TRBJ2-2	CAISERQLSGELFF	TGTGCCATCAGTGAGCGACAGTTATCCGGGGAGCTGTTTTTT
-	-	TRBV19	TRBJ1-5	CASSSVESSNQPQHF	TGTGCCAGTAGTTCGGTAGAAAGTAGCAATCAGCCCCAGCATTTT
TRBD1	many	TRBV2	TRBJ1-2	CASSEQTGGRYYGYTF	TGTGCCAGCAGTGAGCAAACAGGGGGTCGGTACTATGGCTACACCTTC
-	-	TRBV7-2	TRBJ2-1	CASSDDYNEQFF	TGTGCCAGCAGCGACGACTACAATGAGCAGTTCTTC
TRBD1	-	TRBV12-3/TRBV12-4	TRBJ1-2	CASTQTGANYGYTF	TGTGCCAGCACCCAGACAGGGGCGAACTATGGCTACACCTTC
-	-	TRBV7-2	TRBJ1-4	CATSDSGYREGTNEKLFF	TGTGCCACCAGTGATTCAGGCTACAGGGAGGGGACTAATGAAAAACTGTTTTTT
TRBD1	many	TRBV10-3	TRBJ2-7	CASRLQGAHEQYF	TGTGCCAGCAGGTTACAGGGGGCTCACGAGCAGTACTTC
TRBD2	-	TRBV20-1	TRBJ2-7	CSASRQAGGYEQYF	TGCAGTGCCTCTCGACAAGCGGGAGGGTACGAGCAGTACTTC
TRBD1	few	TRBV7-9	TRBJ1-2	CASSRSTGDYGYTF	TGTGCCAGCAGCCGCTCGACAGGGGACTATGGCTACACCTTC
-	-	TRBV10-3	TRBJ1-1	CAISLGAADTEAFF	TGTGCCATCAGTTTGGGGGCAGCGGATACTGAAGCTTTCTTT
-	-	TRBV7-9	TRBJ1-2	CASSGRQPSGYTF	TGTGCCAGCAGTGGGAGACAGCCCTCTGGCTACACCTTC
-	-	TRBV18	TRBJ1-2	CASSPRYGYTF	TGTGCCAGCTCACCACGGTATGGCTACACCTTC
TRBD1	few	TRBV19	TRBJ1-2	CASGGQGVSNYGYTF	TGTGCCAGCGGGGGACAGGGCGTATCTAACTATGGCTACACCTTC
-	-	TRBV7-9	TRBJ2-5	CASSLVGRTGKETQYF	TGTGCCAGCAGCTTAGTTGGCAGGACGGGGAAAGAGACCCAGTACTTC
-	many	TRBV9	TRBJ1-3	CASSVGTGNTIYF	TGTGCCAGCAGCGTAGGGACTGGAAACACCATATATTTT
-	-	TRBV20-1	TRBJ2-7	CSAPQGYEQYF	TGCAGTGCGCCGCAGGGCTACGAGCAGTACTTC
TRBD1	many	TRBV20-1	TRBJ1-1	CSAPETGAEAFF	TGCAGTGCTCCGGAGACAGGGGCTGAAGCTTTCTTT
-	-	TRBV7-2	TRBJ1-3	CASSQEGLTWRNTIYF	TGTGCCAGCAGCCAAGAGGGGTTGACATGGAGAAACACCATATATTTT
-	-	TRBV2	TRBJ2-7	CASSLDAGEYEQYF	TGTGCCAGCAGTCTCGACGCCGGGGAGTACGAGCAGTACTTC
-	few	TRBV7-3	TRBJ2-7	CASSPSGGYEQYF	TGTGCCAGCAGCCCCTCCGGGGGCTACGAGCAGTACTTC
TRBD1	few	TRBV5-1	TRBJ1-5	CASSPTGEGSQPQHF	TGCGCCAGCAGCCCCACAGGGGAAGGAAGTCAGCCCCAGCATTTT
-	few	TRBV7-2	TRBJ1-2	CASSQGLVYGYTF	TGTGCCAGCAGCCAAGGTCTAGTCTATGGCTACACCTTC
-	-	TRBV11-2	TRBJ1-1	CASSQTDIHTEAFF	TGTGCCAGCAGCCAAACGGACATCCACACTGAAGCTTTCTTT
TRBD2	-	TRBV11-2	TRBJ2-7	CASSVSSGRAREQYF	TGTGCCAGCAGCGTTAGTAGCGGGAGGGCTCGCGAGCAGTACTTC
TRBD1	-	TRBV24-1	TRBJ2-7	CASSPEQGSYEQYF	TGTGCCAGCTCACCTGAACAGGGGTCCTACGAGCAGTACTTC
TRBD2	-	TRBV19	TRBJ2-3	CASSMVPSGTTDTQYF	TGTGCCAGTAGTATGGTGCCTAGCGGGACGACAGATACGCAGTATTTT
TRBD1	-	TRBV6-5	TRBJ2-7	CASSYTGQGRGEQYF	TGTGCCAGCAGTTACACTGGACAGGGCCGCGGCGAGCAGTACTTC
-	-	TRBV9	TRBJ1-6	CASSTDWVWRSPLHF	TGTGCCAGCAGTACGGACTGGGTTTGGCGTTCACCCCTCCACTTT
TRBD1	-	TRBV7-2	TRBJ2-7	CASSHRQGPYEQYF	TGTGCCAGCAGTCACCGACAGGGCCCCTACGAGCAGTACTTC
-	few	TRBV7-9	TRBJ1-4	CASSRGGDEKLFF	TGTGCCAGCAGCCGGGGGGGTGATGAAAAACTGTTTTTT
TRBD1	-	TRBV15	TRBJ1-2	CARGRDRNYGYTF	TGTGCTAGGGGCCGGGACAGGAACTATGGCTACACCTTC
TRBD1	many	TRBV6-5	TRBJ2-7	CASSLHRGTYEQYF	TGTGCCAGCAGTTTGCACAGGGGGACTTACGAGCAGTACTTC
TRBD2	-	TRBV20-1	TRBJ2-5	CSSRAGTSGQETQYF	TGCAGTTCACGTGCCGGGACTAGCGGCCAAGAGACCCAGTACTTC
-	-	TRBV13	TRBJ1-3	CASSFDGELSGNTIYF	TGTGCCAGCAGTTTTGACGGAGAACTCTCTGGAAACACCATATATTTT
-	-	TRBV19	TRBJ2-7	CASSPFQGSEQYF	TGTGCCAGTAGTCCTTTCCAGGGTTCCGAGCAGTACTTC
-	-	TRBV11-2	TRBJ2-7	CASSPRMTSYEQYF	TGTGCCAGCAGCCCTCGAATGACTTCCTACGAGCAGTACTTC
TRBD1	few	TRBV29-1	TRBJ2-3	CSGGDRGIDTQYF	TGCAGCGGCGGGGACAGGGGGATAGATACGCAGTATTTT
TRBD1	-	TRBV2	TRBJ2-6	CASSEGTGAHPGANVLTF	TGTGCCAGCAGTGAAGGGACAGGGGCGCACCCTGGGGCCAACGTCCTGACTTTC
-	-	TRBV7-2	TRBJ2-5	CASSPWSMATQYF	TGTGCCAGCAGCCCCTGGAGTATGGCGACCCAGTACTTC
TRBD1	-	TRBV12-3/TRBV12-4	TRBJ1-5	CASSPDRGGVLQPQHF	TGTGCCAGCAGTCCAGACAGGGGGGGAGTCCTACAGCCCCAGCATTTT
TRBD1	many	TRBV15	TRBJ1-2	CATSRGGQGGSGYTF	TGTGCCACCAGCAGAGGGGGACAGGGGGGAAGTGGCTACACCTTC
TRBD1	few	TRBV7-2	TRBJ2-5	CASSLGGEGARETQYF	TGTGCCAGCAGCTTAGGTGGAGAGGGGGCGCGGGAGACCCAGTACTTC
-	-	TRBV7-2	TRBJ1-3	CASSPSQGRSGNTIYF	TGCGCCAGCAGCCCCTCCCAGGGACGCTCTGGAAACACCATATATTTT
-	many	TRBV19	TRBJ1-6	CASSMGVVEPPLHF	TGTGCCAGTAGTATGGGGGTCGTTGAGCCACCCCTCCACTTT
-	few	TRBV19	TRBJ2-7	CASSMSAAHEQYF	TGTGCCAGTAGTATGTCCGCGGCCCACGAGCAGTACTTC
TRBD1	-	TRBV5-1	TRBJ1-1	CASRAGQGAEAFF	TGCGCCAGCAGGGCAGGACAGGGGGCTGAAGCTTTCTTT
TRBD1	-	TRBV24-1	TRBJ2-5	CAASDYLDRGSGTQYF	TGTGCCGCCAGTGATTATCTCGACAGGGGGTCCGGGACCCAGTACTTC